A single T cell receptor beta chain is shown here with its context. This entry comes from a study of T cell clonotyping in hematopoietic cell transplantation. Some clones are missing from TCRdb's copy, which holds only in-frame ones; the method was immunoSEQ multiplex PCR. The data hold several thousand clones, with approximately 79% observed a single time. V was trimmed by 6 bases and J by 3 bases, leaving 10 bases between them. Germline CDR1 and CDR2: MNHEY and SMNVEV (reference sequence). The CDR3 length is 13 residues. Time point meaning: recipient sample about 28 days before transplant, after cytoreduction.

This TCR was sampled from a man in his sixties with acute myeloid leukemia. Some clones in this sample may be carry-over from other donors' samples. The sequenced sample was peripheral blood mononuclear cells, obtained before stem cell transplant. The gene calls are TRBV27 and TRBJ2-3; TRBD2 might be the D (6 bases). CDR3 sequence reads: CASRRGRTDTQYF. In DNA form, the CDR3 reads TGTGCCAGCAGACGGGGGAGAACAGATACGCAGTATTTT.